Below, 11 T cell receptor beta chains from the same sample are listed, as sequenced in a study of T cell responses to AZD1222 COVID-19 vaccine. Only in-frame clones appear in the TCRdb table, and some are missing; sequencing was by immunoSEQ multiplex PCR. The sample yields some 96,000 clones, around nine tenths seen once. The sample consisted of peripheral blood, taken on day 0 of AZD1222 vaccination. Source of these receptors: an adult in good health.

Only one count was recorded for this clone. The CDR3 DNA is TGCAGCGTTGCTAGTATTCGGAACAGAGACTACGAGCAGTACTTC. Protein: CSVASIRNRDYEQYF. The rearrangement joins TRBV29-1 to TRBJ2-7; no clear D. Germline assignment: CDR1 SQVTM and CDR2 ANQGSEA. The length of the CDR3 is 15 residues. V dropped 4 bases and J dropped 3 bases, with 19 bases sitting between them.

The J gene is TRBJ1-5, the V gene TRBV10-3, with a possible D match to TRBD1 (5 bases). Germline V CDR1 and CDR2: ENHRY, SYGVKD. V lost 6 bases to trimming and J lost 4 bases, with 10 bases between them. This CDR3 comprises 13 residues. CDR3 protein: CAIRETVNQPQHF. Written as DNA, the CDR3 is TGTGCCATCAGGGAGACAGTTAATCAGCCCCAGCATTTT.

The CDR3 nucleotides are TGCGCCAGCAGCCGCACCCCCTCCGAATACGAGCAGTACTTC. Protein sequence: CASSRTPSEYEQYF. This chain uses TRBV4-1 with TRBJ2-7; D gene ambiguous. This CDR3 comprises 14 residues. Germline lookup yields CDR1 MGHRA and CDR2 YSYEKL. V lost 4 bases and J lost 4, with 14 bases in between.

The chain links TRBV24-1 to TRBJ2-3, with D maybe TRBD2 (5 bases). CDR1 is KGHDR and CDR2 is SFDVKD in the germline V gene. V lost 0 bases to trimming and J lost 0 bases, with 9 bases between them. The CDR3 has 16 residues. CDR3 loop: CATSDLPGTSTDTQYF. In nucleotides, the CDR3 is TGTGCCACCAGTGATTTGCCGGGAACCAGCACAGATACGCAGTATTTT.

V usage is TRBV4-1 and J usage is TRBJ2-5; 11 bases line up with TRBD2. CDR1 is MGHRA, CDR2 YSYEKL, per germline. The CDR3 is 14 amino acids. V trimming: 6 bases; J trimming: 5 bases; junction bases outside the gene matches: 5. The CDR3 here is CASRLAGGKETQYF. The DNA for the CDR3 is TGCGCCAGCAGGCTAGCGGGAGGAAAGGAGACCCAGTACTTC.

The J gene is TRBJ2-2, the V gene TRBV19; tentatively, D is TRBD1 (6 bases). Germline V gives CDR1 LNHDA, CDR2 SQIVND (reference sequence). The CDR3 totals 14 residues. With 4 bases removed from V and 1 base from J, the gap between germline ends came to 7 bases. CDR3: CASSKTGNTGELFF. CDR3 bases: TGTGCCAGTAGTAAGACAGGGAACACCGGGGAGCTGTTTTTT.

The V and J genes are TRBV3-1 (or the pseudogene TRBV3-2) and TRBJ1-1, with 7 bases matching TRBD1. CDR3 length: 17 residues. Germline values: CDR1 LGHDT, CDR2 YNNKEL (reference sequence). J gave up 1 base and V 0 bases, and 8 bases lay outside the gene matches. The CDR3 spells CASSQDPNRGQNTEAFF. CDR3 coding DNA: TGTGCCAGCAGCCAAGATCCCAACAGGGGCCAGAACACTGAAGCTTTCTTT.

The V and J genes are TRBV9 and TRBJ1-5; no firm D call. Germline-derived CDR1 and CDR2 are SGDLS and YYNGEE. The CDR3 runs to 16 residues. The V end lost 7 bases, the J end lost 4 bases, and 21 bases lay between the germline ends. The CDR3, as DNA: TGTGCCAGCCTTGATCCAGTTATCGCTTCGAATCAGCCCCAGCATTTT. Protein: CASLDPVIASNQPQHF.

V usage is TRBV6-5 and J usage is TRBJ2-3, with D perhaps being TRBD1 or TRBD2 (5 bases each). Germline loops: CDR1 MNHEY, CDR2 SVGAGI. V lost 7 bases and J 4 bases, leaving 18 bases between the germline ends. This CDR3 spans 15 amino acids. The CDR3 DNA sequence: TGTGCCAGCAACCGGGCGTGGGGGAAGGCAGATACGCAGTATTTT. Translating gives CASNRAWGKADTQYF.

This chain connects TRBV5-4 to TRBJ2-7, with 8 bases lining up with TRBD1. The V gene end was trimmed by 3 bases and the J gene end by 3 bases; junction bases not matched to a gene: 5. The CDR3 length is 14 residues. The germline V gene encodes CDR1 SGHNT and CDR2 YYREEE (reference sequence). Here the CDR3 reads CASSWQGAGYEQYF. In DNA form, the CDR3 reads TGTGCCAGCAGCTGGCAGGGGGCAGGCTACGAGCAGTACTTC.

V usage is TRBV27 and J usage is TRBJ2-7, with TRBD2 identical over 9 bases. Germline CDR1 MNHEY, CDR2 SMNVEV (reference sequence). J gave up 3 bases and V 6 bases, and 6 bases lay outside the gene matches. CDR3 length equals 14 residues. CDR3 DNA sequence: TGTGCCAGCAGACCTAGCGGGACATTCTACGAGCAGTACTTC. Translation gives CASRPSGTFYEQYF.